Given below is one TCR beta chain in context. This specimen belongs to a study of T cell changes during pregnancy in multiple sclerosis. In germline, CDR1 is KGHSY, CDR2 FQNENV. The CDR3 covers 16 residues. V shed 0 bases, J shed 1 base, and the junction held 4 bases outside the gene matches. Method: immunoSEQ multiplex PCR; TCRdb's copy keeps in-frame clones and lacks some. This table holds around 100,000 clones, about 94% found once. The source of this sequence is a female donor with multiple sclerosis, enrolled in a pregnancy study. The sequences come from peripheral blood, collected before pregnancy. The rearrangement links TRBV16 to TRBJ2-7, with TRBD1 matching over 9 bases. In nucleotides, the CDR3 is TGTGCCAGCAGCCAATCGGGGACAGGGAGTTCCTACGAGCAGTACTTC. Encoded protein: CASSQSGTGSSYEQYF.